One and the same sample provided the 24 T cell receptor beta chains below, sequenced in a study of blood T cell repertoires in COVID-19. Assay used: immunoSEQ multiplex PCR; TCRdb lists only in-frame clones, some missing. The sample yields about 24,000 clones, roughly 89% seen once. The sample taken for sequencing was peripheral blood. Receptors originate from a human donor in a cohort sampled during active COVID-19.

Only a few counts were recorded for this clone. This rearrangement joins TRBV7-6 to TRBJ1-3; D ambiguous. This CDR3 contains 14 residues. The V and J ends lost 5 bases and 1 base respectively, with 9 bases between them. CDR1 and CDR2 (germline): SGHVS, FNYEAQ. The CDR3 nucleotides read TGTGCCAGCAGCCCATCACTATCTGGAAACACCATATATTTT. This sequence encodes CASSPSLSGNTIYF.

This chain joins TRBV5-1 and TRBJ2-3; TRBD2 agrees at 7 bases. CDR3 size: 14 residues. Trimming at V came to 5 bases and at J to 3 bases, leaving 6 bases not matched to a gene. Germline CDR1 SGHRS, CDR2 YFSETQ. In nucleotides, the CDR3 is TGCGCCAGCAGATACGGGAGGACAACAGATACGCAGTATTTT. Its protein product is CASRYGRTTDTQYF.

The rearrangement links TRBV5-1 to TRBJ2-5; D is undetermined. Germline-derived CDR1 and CDR2 are SGHRS and YFSETQ. The CDR3 covers 16 residues. V lost 0 bases and J 5 bases, leaving 17 bases between the germline ends. The CDR3 region has the DNA TGCGCCAGCAGCTTGGGTGTTCAGGTTGTTTCGGAGACCCAGTACTTC. As protein: CASSLGVQVVSETQYF.

The rearrangement links TRBV15 to TRBJ1-5, with unresolved D. The germline CDR1 and CDR2 sequences are LNHNV and YYDKDF (reference sequence). The CDR3 contains 16 residues. V shed 1 base and J shed 1 base, with 11 bases lying between them. CDR3 coding DNA: TGTGCCACCAGCAGAGTGGGCGGGAGAAGCAATCAGCCCCAGCATTTT. It codes for CATSRVGGRSNQPQHF.

This clone was counted between two and nine times. This CDR3 reads CASSQDRGRLLFF. The CDR3 DNA is TGTGCCAGCAGTCAGGACAGGGGGCGATTACTGTTTTTT. The chain has TRBV6-6 and TRBJ1-4, with 11 bases that match TRBD1. The ends lost 5 bases at V and 13 bases at J; junction bases unmatched: 6. Looked up from germline, CDR1 is MNHNY and CDR2 is SVGAGI (reference sequence). This CDR3 spans 13 amino acids.

This chain joins TRBV5-4 and TRBJ1-2; 11 bases map to TRBD1. V trimming: 4 bases; J trimming: 7 bases; junction bases outside the gene matches: 9. Looked up from germline, CDR1 is SGHNT and CDR2 is YYREEE (reference sequence). The CDR3 spans 15 residues. The CDR3 here is CASSTGQGARAGYTF. CDR3 nucleotide sequence: TGTGCCAGCAGCACCGGACAGGGGGCGAGGGCTGGCTACACCTTC.

The chain recombines TRBV7-6 with TRBJ2-7; the match to TRBD1 covers 11 bases. With V trimmed by 5 bases and J by 5 bases, 8 bases remained unmatched. Germline V gene sequence: CDR1 SGHVS, CDR2 FNYEAQ. The CDR3 has 15 residues. CDR3 nucleotides: TGTGCCAGCAGCGGCCTCCGGGACAGGGGGGACGAGCAGTACTTC. This translates into CASSGLRDRGDEQYF.

V gene TRBV6-1 combines with J gene TRBJ2-7, with unresolved D. CDR3 size: 13 residues. Germline V gene sequence: CDR1 MNHNS, CDR2 SASEGT. V lost 3 bases, J lost 4 bases, and 10 bases lay in between. In nucleotides, the CDR3 is TGTGCCAGCAGTGAGGTTTATGAGTACGAGCAGTACTTC. It is translated as CASSEVYEYEQYF.

The chain combines TRBV2 with TRBJ1-3; no reliable D call. Germline V gives CDR1 SNHLY, CDR2 FYNNEI. This CDR3 contains 13 residues. Trimming removed 6 bases from V and 0 bases from J, with 6 bases in between. The CDR3 coding sequence is TGTGCCAGCAGGGGCAGCTCTGGAAACACCATATATTTT. Translation gives CASRGSSGNTIYF.

The chain couples TRBV10-3 to TRBJ2-1; 9 nucleotides line up with TRBD1. The germline V gene has CDR1 ENHRY and CDR2 SYGVKD. V dropped 4 bases and J dropped 5; count of bases not matched to a gene: 3. The CDR3 is 14 residues long. The CDR3 DNA follows: TGTGCCATCAGTGTGGGACAGGGTCACAATGAGCAGTTCTTC. Translation: CAISVGQGHNEQFF.

The chain carries TRBV27 and TRBJ2-2; the match to TRBD2 covers 12 bases. Germline V gives CDR1 MNHEY, CDR2 SMNVEV (reference sequence). The CDR3 length is 17 residues. J was trimmed by 2 bases and V by 2 bases; bases with no gene match: 3. The chain's CDR3 is CASSLTSGGLNTGELFF. CDR3 nucleotide sequence: TGTGCCAGCAGTTTAACTAGCGGGGGGCTCAACACCGGGGAGCTGTTTTTT.

The chain employs TRBV7-2 and TRBJ2-3, with 8 bases matching TRBD2. V lost 4 bases to trimming and J lost 2 bases; unmatched junction nucleotides: 8. The germline gives CDR1 SGHTA, CDR2 FQGNSA. The length of the CDR3 is 16 residues. CDR3 nucleotides: TGTGCCAGCAGCTCAGCAGTAGCGGGGCCCACAGATACGCAGTATTTT. The encoded protein is CASSSAVAGPTDTQYF.

The J gene is TRBJ1-2, the V gene TRBV28; TRBD1 aligns across 9 bases. This CDR3 has 11 amino acids. V was clipped by 9 bases and J by 8 bases; unmatched bases: 4. Germline V CDR1 and CDR2: MDHEN, SYDVKM. The CDR3 DNA follows: TGTGCCAGTTCGGGACAGGGCGGCTACACCTTC. Residues: CASSGQGGYTF.

The chain combines TRBV5-4 with TRBJ2-5; the D gene is possibly TRBD1 (6 bases). CDR1 is SGHNT and CDR2 is YYREEE in the germline V gene (reference sequence). V lost 1 base and J lost 5, with 9 bases in between. This CDR3 region has 13 residues. This CDR3 reads CASSLQGRETQYF. For the CDR3, the DNA is TGTGCCAGCAGCTTGCAGGGGCGGGAGACCCAGTACTTC.

The chain combines TRBV10-2 with TRBJ1-2; 8 positions match TRBD1. The germline V gene has CDR1 WSHSY and CDR2 SAAADI. The CDR3 spans 14 residues. V dropped 6 bases and J dropped 7; count of bases not matched to a gene: 10. CDR3 DNA sequence: TGCGCCAGCAGGAACCAGTGGACAGGGTTTGGCTACACCTTC. Amino acid sequence: CASRNQWTGFGYTF.

The genes are TRBV6-1 and TRBJ1-1; possible D gene TRBD1, 5 bases. Trimming cost V 1 base and J 5 bases, with 11 bases left between them. CDR1 is MNHNS and CDR2 is SASEGT in the germline V gene. This CDR3 has 14 amino acids. The CDR3 spells CASSEDGAGTEAFF. Here the CDR3 DNA reads TGTGCCAGCAGTGAAGATGGGGCCGGGACTGAAGCTTTCTTT.

The rearrangement uses TRBV19 and TRBJ1-6; TRBD1 aligns across 7 bases. Germline lookup yields CDR1 LNHDA and CDR2 SQIVND (reference sequence). The CDR3 runs to 14 residues. The V gene end was trimmed by 8 bases and the J gene end by 7 bases; junction bases not matched to a gene: 8. As DNA, the CDR3 is TGTGCCAGTGGCCCCGGGACAGCCAATTCACCCCTCCACTTT. It codes for CASGPGTANSPLHF.

The chain has TRBV4-1 and TRBJ2-1; 13 nucleotides agree with TRBD2. The length of the CDR3 is 16 residues. CDR1 and CDR2 (germline): MGHRA, YSYEKL. Losses at the gene ends were 6 bases for V and 4 bases for J; bases not matched to a gene: 6. The DNA of the CDR3 is TGCGCCAGCAGTCGCGCGACTAGCGGGAGGTACAATGAGCAGTTCTTC. Protein product: CASSRATSGRYNEQFF.

The chain carries TRBV27 and TRBJ2-3; D possibly corresponds to TRBD2 (5 bases). The CDR3 has 13 amino acids. Germline V gene data show CDR1 as MNHEY and CDR2 as SMNVEV (reference sequence). With 7 bases removed from V and 6 bases from J, the gap between germline ends came to 14 bases. CDR3 bases: TGTGCCAGCACCACTGTGAGGGCGGATACGCAGTATTTT. Translated: CASTTVRADTQYF.

The chain employs TRBV29-1 and TRBJ1-5; 7 bases are shared with TRBD1. This CDR3 has 13 residues. Germline trimming cut 6 bases from V and 3 bases from J; bases unmatched to any gene: 5. Germline CDR1 is SQVTM and CDR2 is ANQGSEA. The DNA of the CDR3 is TGCAGCGTCGATACAGGGGTCAATCAGCCCCAGCATTTT. Its protein product is CSVDTGVNQPQHF.

The genes are TRBV5-1 and TRBJ1-5, with D possibly being TRBD1 (5 bases). This CDR3 has 14 residues. Germline assignment: CDR1 SGHRS and CDR2 YFSETQ. Trimming took 1 base from V and 6 from J, leaving 11 bases between them. The chain's CDR3 is CASSLMGGGQPQHF. CDR3 sequence (DNA): TGCGCCAGCAGCTTGATGGGGGGAGGTCAGCCCCAGCATTTT.

This rearrangement joins TRBV7-3 to TRBJ2-7, with a weak D call TRBD2 (6 bases). The V end lost 1 base, the J end lost 9 bases, and 10 bases lay between the germline ends. The CDR3 is made up of 12 amino acids. Germline V gene lookup returns CDR1 SGHTA and CDR2 FQGTGA. The chain's CDR3 is CASSLNGGGQYF. CDR3 nucleotides: TGTGCCAGCAGCTTAAACGGGGGAGGGCAGTACTTC.

This clone was recorded a few times. CDR3 sequence (DNA): TGTGCCAGCAGTTGGACTAGCGGGATCACCGGGGAGCTGTTTTTT. Protein sequence: CASSWTSGITGELFF. V and J are TRBV7-8 and TRBJ2-2, with 12 bases identical to TRBD2. Unmatched junction bases numbered 3, after V lost 6 bases and J lost 4 bases. The CDR3 has 15 residues. Germline values: CDR1 SGHVS, CDR2 FQNEAQ.

CDR3 bases: TGTGCCAGAAGCCGGGAGGGTGTTGGCTACCACGAGCAGTACTTC. Protein product: CARSREGVGYHEQYF. The V call is TRBV5-3, the J call TRBJ2-7, with 8 nucleotides matching TRBD2. TRBV5-3 is marked as an open reading frame, function uncertain. The CDR3 has 15 amino acids. Trimming took 4 bases from V and 5 from J; bases not matched to a gene: 11.